These 5 T cell receptor beta chains were sequenced from one sample in a study of STAT5B mutations in CD4+ large granular lymphocyte leukemia. Sequenced by immunoSEQ multiplex PCR; TCRdb stores in-frame clones only, minus some. The table includes some 30,000 clones, about 76% detected once. Specimen: CD4+ T cells from blood buffy coats. These TCRs come from a human donor in good health.

The V and J genes are TRBV6-5 and TRBJ1-1; a weak D match, TRBD1 (6 bases). The ends were cut back, 6 bases at V and 4 bases at J, with 12 bases in the middle. The CDR3 is 13 residues long. Germline-derived CDR1 and CDR2 are MNHEY and SVGAGI. CDR3 DNA: TGTGCCAGCAGAACGATGGGGGCCACTGAAGCTTTCTTT. This gives the protein CASRTMGATEAFF.

The V and J genes are TRBV19 and TRBJ1-5, with D tentatively TRBD1 (5 bases). The CDR3 loop spans 14 amino acids. V lost 5 bases, J lost 7 bases, and 15 bases lay in between. Germline V gene sequence: CDR1 LNHDA, CDR2 SQIVND (reference sequence). This chain's CDR3 is CASSPGAGWQPQHF. For the CDR3, the DNA is TGTGCCAGTAGTCCCGGGGCAGGGTGGCAGCCCCAGCATTTT.

This rearrangement joins TRBV28 to TRBJ2-2, with 10 bases aligning to TRBD2. Per germline, CDR1 MDHEN and CDR2 SYDVKM. V lost 7 bases and J lost 4; bases outside the gene matches: 9. The CDR3 length is 16 residues. The CDR3 loop is CASIPGGLARTGELFF. CDR3 coding DNA: TGTGCCAGCATCCCGGGGGGACTAGCGCGCACCGGGGAGCTGTTTTTT. Full variable domain (remainder filled in from reference TRBV28 and TRBJ2-2): DVKVTQSSRYLVKRTGEKVFLECVQDMDHENMFWYRQDPGLGLRLIYFSYDVKMKEKGDIPEGYSVSREKKERFSLILESASTNQTSMYLCASIPGGLARTGELFFGEGSRLTVL.

The chain links TRBV5-1 to TRBJ2-7; the D gene is possibly TRBD1 (6 bases). In germline, CDR1 is SGHRS, CDR2 YFSETQ. CDR3 length: 12 residues. Trimming pared 0 bases from V and 6 bases from J, leaving 7 bases between. CDR3 loop: CASSLDRAEQYF. CDR3 DNA sequence: TGCGCCAGCAGCTTGGACAGGGCCGAGCAGTACTTC.

The gene calls are TRBV7-2 and TRBJ1-2, with D unresolved. Germline V gene lookup returns CDR1 SGHTA and CDR2 FQGNSA. The CDR3 runs to 13 residues. V shed 2 bases and J shed 2 bases, with 6 bases lying between them. The chain's CDR3 is CASSLYGNYGYTF. CDR3 in DNA: TGTGCCAGCAGCTTATACGGAAACTATGGCTACACCTTC.